The 3 T cell receptor beta chains below were found in one sample sequenced in a study of CD8+ T cells in alopecia areata. Sequencing relied on a cDNA template that was reverse transcribed from extracted RNA. Clones were sequenced by immunoSEQ multiplex PCR, and TCRdb holds only the in-frame ones, with some missing. Among 140,000 to 150,000 clones listed, roughly 50% were seen once. The sequencing here drew on CD4+ T cells sorted from blood, taken at week 0. The receptors here all came from a human donor with alopecia areata.

As to this clone: Other DNA sequences in the same sample also yield this CDR3. The J gene is TRBJ2-6, the V gene TRBV15; a weak D match, TRBD1 (6 bases). Germline CDR1 LNHNV, CDR2 YYDKDF (reference sequence). The CDR3 runs 15 residues. The V gene lost 3 bases and the J gene lost 4 bases, with 10 bases spanning the gap. In nucleotides, the CDR3 is TGTGCCACCAGCAGGAGGGGGTCCGGGGCCAACGTCCTGACTTTC. It yields the protein CATSRRGSGANVLTF.

This clone has a handful of counts. This rearrangement joins TRBV5-1 to TRBJ2-2; D might be TRBD1 or TRBD2, each matching 5 bases. With 0 bases removed from V and 2 bases from J, the gap between germline ends came to 5 bases. Per the germline V gene, CDR1 is SGHRS and CDR2 is YFSETQ. This CDR3 has 14 amino acids. The CDR3 here is CASSLGDNTGELFF. For the CDR3, the DNA is TGCGCCAGCAGCTTGGGGGACAACACCGGGGAGCTGTTTTTT.

The chain combines TRBV5-5 with TRBJ2-2; 8 bases line up with TRBD1. The CDR3 is 16 residues long. The germline V gene has CDR1 SGHKS and CDR2 YYEKEE (reference sequence). Trimming took 4 bases from V and 7 from J; bases not matched to a gene: 12. The DNA of the CDR3 is TGTGCCAGCAGCAGAGGACAGGGCCTCACGTTCGGGGAGCTGTTTTTT. Translation: CASSRGQGLTFGELFF.